This TCR beta chain was found in a study of CXCR3-negative and CXCR3-positive naive CD8 T cells (dated by TCRdb to between 2019 and 2020). Study-level background: In total, approximately 140 million TRB reads were obtained, which works out to roughly 1.5 +/- 0.3 million reads per library. TRBV-TRBJ cluster analysis included naive subsets from 5 donors and memory cells from 3 donors. The diversity and physicochemical repertoire analyses included around 10 donors pooled from two independent experiments. Overall study results and their limits: TRB CDR3s from CXCR3-positive naive cells showed higher hydrophobicity (lower Kidera factor 4), lower energy, and higher strength and volume indices than CXCR3-negative naive cells. TRBV-TRBJ usage was similar between naive CXCR3-negative and CXCR3-positive cells from the same donor, while memory cells showed distinct patterns. Because surface CD5, which has been linked to self-reactivity in mice, was comparable between naive subsets, TCR interaction strength was also inferred from TRB CDR3 physicochemical properties. Because CXCR3 expression was partially decreased after cryopreservation, freshly isolated PBMCs were used for most assays. Both naive subsets had comparably high repertoire diversity, while memory CD8+ T cells had much lower repertoire diversity.

For every CD8+ T cell subset, around 300,000 cells were flow-sorted straight into RLT lysis buffer, and each subset was sorted in triplicate. To exclude memory contaminants, naive CD8+ T cells were stringently defined as CD45RO-CCR7+CD27+CD95-. Peripheral blood mononuclear cells were isolated from buffy coats using standard density gradient centrifugation. Naive CXCR3-negative and CXCR3-positive CD8+ T cells were flow-sorted using a FACSAria III. An RNeasy Mini Kit was used to extract total RNA from the sorted cells. This clonotype is medium-sized (0.01 to 0.1%) on the basis of its frequency; no count is available. Its binding antigen is unknown. Reads for this sample came from a NextSeq 550. The Human TCR Profiling Kit (MiLaboratory) was used to make UMI-labeled 5' RACE TRB cDNA libraries. cDNA synthesis used the entire amount of extracted RNA, and PCR amplification then used the entire amount of cDNA produced. Libraries were prepared in parallel using an identical number of PCR cycles. Processing in the source paper ran as follows. With a minimum of two reads required per UMI, MIGEC and MiXCR pulled out about 52,000 +/- 9,100 unique UMI-labeled TRB cDNA molecules from each library. Each library averaged 40,000 +/- 10,000 functional in-frame TRB CDR3 nucleotide clonotypes without stop codons. Diversity metrics, including normalized Shannon-Wiener and Chao1, were computed in VDJtools after downsampling to 5000 UMI-labeled TRB molecules per sample. For the central five CDR3 residues, VDJtools calculated physicochemical properties weighted by clonotype size, namely interaction energy, strength, volume and Kidera factor 4. TCRdb reprocessed the reads; each CDR3 protein sequence makes one entry, and DNA is unavailable. The V and J calls were not made by the authors but by TCRdb's processing. The sample has several thousand distinct CDR3 sequences on record. The ten largest clones capture roughly 1.5% of the sample.

There are 14 amino acids in the CDR3, from cysteine to phenylalanine inclusive. Only the protein sequence is given. The germline V gene gives CDR1 as SGHRS and CDR2 as YFSETQ. The receptor was isolated from a human donor in good health. Some clones in this sample may be carry-over from other donors' samples. The sequence links TRBV5-1 to TRBJ2-5; TCRdb names TRBD1, which stays unverified in the absence of DNA. The source material was naive CXCR3- CD8+ T cells from blood. Read against the paper, the sample's cell subset or site label means: CD45RO-CCR7+CD27+CD95- naive CD8+ T cells lacking CXCR3 (TNR3-). The CDR3 corresponds to CASNAGAGEETQYF.